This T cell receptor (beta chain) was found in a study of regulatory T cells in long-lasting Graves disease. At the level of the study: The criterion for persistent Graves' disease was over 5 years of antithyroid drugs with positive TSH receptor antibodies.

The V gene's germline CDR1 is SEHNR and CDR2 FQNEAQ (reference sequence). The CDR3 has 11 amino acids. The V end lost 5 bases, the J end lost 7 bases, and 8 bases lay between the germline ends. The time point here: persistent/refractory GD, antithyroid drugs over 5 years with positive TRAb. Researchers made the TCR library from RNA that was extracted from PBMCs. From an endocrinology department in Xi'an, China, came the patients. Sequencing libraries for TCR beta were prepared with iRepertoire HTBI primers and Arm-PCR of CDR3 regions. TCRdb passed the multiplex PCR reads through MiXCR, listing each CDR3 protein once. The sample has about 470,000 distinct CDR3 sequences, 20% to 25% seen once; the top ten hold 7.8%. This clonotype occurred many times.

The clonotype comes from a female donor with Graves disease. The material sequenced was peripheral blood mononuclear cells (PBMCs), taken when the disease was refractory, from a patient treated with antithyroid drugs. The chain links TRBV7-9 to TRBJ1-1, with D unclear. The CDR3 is CASSHSGEAFF. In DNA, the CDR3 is TGTGCCAGCAGCCACTCAGGTGAAGCTTTCTTT. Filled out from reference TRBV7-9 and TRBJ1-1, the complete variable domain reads DTGVSQNPRHKITKRGQNVTFRCDPISEHNRLYWYRQTLGQGPEFLTYFQNEAQLEKSRLLSDRFSAERPKGSFSTLEIQRTEQGDSAMYLCASSHSGEAFFGQGTRLTVV.